A single T cell receptor (beta chain) is shown here with its context. This sample was taken from a study of blood T cells in healthy people across ages. The V gene lost 0 bases and the J gene lost 2 bases, with 20 bases spanning the gap. Germline CDR1 SGHRS, CDR2 YFSETQ. The CDR3 sequence is 18 residues long. A J-beta primer mix and a sample-barcoded 5' primer were used in a second PCR of roughly 7 to 12 cycles. TCRdb re-called the 5' RACE reads with MiXCR, one entry per CDR3 protein. This table has around 1.5 million distinct CDR3 sequences, approximately 42% appearing once. The sample consisted of blood. This sequence originates from a woman between 18 and 30 years old in good health. The genes are TRBV5-1 and TRBJ1-1; a weak D match, TRBD1 (5 bases). The CDR3 nucleotides read TGCGCCAGCAGCTTGGGGTTGACAGTTCAATTAGCCAACACTGAAGCTTTCTTT. Its protein is CASSLGLTVQLANTEAFF.